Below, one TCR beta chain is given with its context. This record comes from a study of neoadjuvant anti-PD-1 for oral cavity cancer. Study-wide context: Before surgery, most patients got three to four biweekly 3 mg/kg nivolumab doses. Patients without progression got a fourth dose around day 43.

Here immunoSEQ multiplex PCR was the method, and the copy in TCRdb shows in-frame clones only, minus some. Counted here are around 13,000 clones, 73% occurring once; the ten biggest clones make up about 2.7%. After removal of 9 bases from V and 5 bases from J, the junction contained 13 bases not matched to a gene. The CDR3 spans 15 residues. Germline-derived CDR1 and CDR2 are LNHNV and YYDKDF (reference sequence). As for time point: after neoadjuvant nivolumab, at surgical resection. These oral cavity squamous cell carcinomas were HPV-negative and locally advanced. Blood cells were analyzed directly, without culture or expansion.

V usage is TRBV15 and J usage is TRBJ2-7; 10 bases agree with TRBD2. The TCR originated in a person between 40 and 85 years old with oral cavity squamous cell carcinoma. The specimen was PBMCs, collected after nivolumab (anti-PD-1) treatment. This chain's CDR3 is CATSGGTSDSDEQYF. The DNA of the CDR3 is TGTGCCACTTCAGGCGGGACTAGCGATTCCGACGAGCAGTACTTC.